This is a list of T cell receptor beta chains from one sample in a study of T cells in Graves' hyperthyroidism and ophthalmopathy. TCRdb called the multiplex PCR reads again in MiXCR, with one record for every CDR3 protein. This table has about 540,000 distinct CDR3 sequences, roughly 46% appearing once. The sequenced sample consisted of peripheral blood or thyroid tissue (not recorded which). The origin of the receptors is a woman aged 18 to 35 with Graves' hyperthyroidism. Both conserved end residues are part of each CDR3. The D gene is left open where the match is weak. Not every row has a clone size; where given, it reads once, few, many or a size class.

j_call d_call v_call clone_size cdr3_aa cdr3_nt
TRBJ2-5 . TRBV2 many CASSDPRVQETQYF TGTGCCAGCAGTGACCCCCGGGTCCAAGAGACCCAGTACTTC
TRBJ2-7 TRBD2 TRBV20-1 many CSASPEPAGGDYEQYF TGCAGTGCTAGTCCAGAACCAGCGGGAGGAGACTACGAGCAGTACTTC
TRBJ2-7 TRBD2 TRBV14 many CASSRVKREGPYEQYF TGTGCCAGCAGCCGAGTTAAGCGGGAGGGTCCCTACGAGCAGTACTTC
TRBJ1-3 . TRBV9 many CASSHRDAGNTIYF TGTGCCAGCAGCCACCGGGACGCCGGAAACACCATATATTTT
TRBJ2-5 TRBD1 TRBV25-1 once CASSIMTGWQETQYF TGTGCCAGCAGCATTATGACAGGGTGGCAAGAGACCCAGTACTTC
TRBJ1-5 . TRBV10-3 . CAISELGGYSNQPQHF TGTGCCATCAGTGAGTTGGGTGGGTATAGCAATCAGCCCCAGCATTTT
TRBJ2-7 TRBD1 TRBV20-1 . CSAPVRDRHEQYF TGCAGTGCCCCCGTCCGGGACAGGCACGAGCAGTACTTC
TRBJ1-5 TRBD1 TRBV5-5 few CASSWTGLETQHF TGTGCCAGCAGCTGGACAGGGTTGGAGACCCAGCATTTT
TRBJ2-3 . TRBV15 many CATSKSRGTQYF TGTGCCACCAGCAAGTCCAGAGGTACGCAGTATTTT
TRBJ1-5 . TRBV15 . CATSRRGWETQHF TGTGCCACCAGCAGGAGGGGTTGGGAGACCCAGCATTTT
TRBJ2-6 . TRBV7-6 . CASSERRGAGANVLTF TGTGCCAGCAGTGAACGCAGGGGGGCCGGGGCCAACGTCCTGACTTTC
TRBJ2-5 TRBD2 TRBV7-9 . CASSLSGTGETQYF TGTGCCAGCAGCTTAAGCGGGACGGGAGAGACCCAGTACTTC
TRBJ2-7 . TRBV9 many CASSVGLRETVYEQYF TGTGCCAGCAGCGTAGGTTTAAGGGAGACCGTCTACGAGCAGTACTTC
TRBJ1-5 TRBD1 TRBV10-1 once CASSETGANSPGPQHF TGCGCCAGCAGTGAGACAGGGGCGAATTCACCAGGGCCCCAGCATTTT
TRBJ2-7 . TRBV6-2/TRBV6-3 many CASSVARGRQYF TGTGCCAGCAGTGTGGCCCGGGGCCGCCAGTACTTC
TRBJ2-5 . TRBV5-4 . CASSQSDSNQPQYF TGTGCCAGCAGCCAATCAGATAGCAATCAGCCCCAGTACTTC
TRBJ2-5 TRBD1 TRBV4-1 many CASSPDWTGQETQYF TGCGCCAGCAGCCCTGATTGGACAGGGCAAGAGACCCAGTACTTC
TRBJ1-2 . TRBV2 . CASSTRLAGGYTF TGTGCCAGCAGCACCCGACTAGCGGGAGGCTACACCTTC
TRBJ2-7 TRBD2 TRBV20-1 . CSAGSGGYEQYF TGCAGTGCAGGGAGCGGGGGGTACGAGCAGTACTTC
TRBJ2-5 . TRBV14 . CASSLDRLLQETQYF TGTGCCAGCAGCCTCGACCGGCTACTACAAGAGACCCAGTACTTC
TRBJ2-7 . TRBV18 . CASSPRQNYEQYF TGTGCCAGCTCACCACGTCAGAACTACGAGCAGTACTTC
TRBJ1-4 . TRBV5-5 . CASSLVQTEAF TGTGCCAGCAGCTTGGTACAGACTGAAGCTTTT
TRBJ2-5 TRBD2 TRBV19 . CAAGGAETQHF TGTGCCGCCGGGGGGGCAGAGACCCAGCACTTC
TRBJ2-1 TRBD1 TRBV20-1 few CSARRTGTNEQFF TGCAGTGCTAGAAGGACAGGGACCAATGAGCAGTTCTTC
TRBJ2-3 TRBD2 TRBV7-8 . CASSPGLAGAYTDTQYF TGTGCCAGCAGCCCGGGACTAGCGGGAGCATACACAGATACGCAGTATTTT
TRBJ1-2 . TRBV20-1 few CSARDLAETYGYTF TGCAGTGCTAGAGATTTGGCAGAGACCTATGGCTACACCTTC
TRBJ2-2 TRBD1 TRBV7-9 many CASSLYPGTGYGELFF TGTGCCAGCAGCTTATACCCCGGGACAGGGTACGGGGAGCTGTTTTTT
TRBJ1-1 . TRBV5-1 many CASSPQETNTEAFF TGCGCCAGCAGCCCACAGGAAACGAACACTGAAGCTTTCTTT
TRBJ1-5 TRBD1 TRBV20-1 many CSAFGAGGPGAQHF TGCAGTGCCTTCGGGGCAGGGGGACCTGGTGCCCAGCATTTT
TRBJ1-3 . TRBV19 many CASSESDTSGNTIYF TGTGCCAGTAGTGAATCGGACACCTCTGGAAACACCATATATTTT
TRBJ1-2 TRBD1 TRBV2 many CASREQGSYGYTF TGTGCCAGCAGGGAACAGGGGAGTTATGGCTACACCTTC
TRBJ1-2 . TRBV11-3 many CASSWLDYGYTF TGTGCCAGCAGTTGGTTAGACTATGGCTACACCTTC
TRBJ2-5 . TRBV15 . CATYGGRGAETQYF TGTGCCACCTACGGAGGACGCGGCGCGGAGACCCAGTACTTC
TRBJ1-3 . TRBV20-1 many CSARGRSSGNTIYF TGCAGTGCTAGGGGTAGATCCTCTGGAAACACCATATATTTT
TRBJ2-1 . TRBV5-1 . CASSSQPGLLRLEQFF TGCGCCAGCAGTTCCCAGCCGGGACTTCTCCGTCTTGAGCAGTTCTTC
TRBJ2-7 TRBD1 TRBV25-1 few CASSWTGLRDEQYF TGTGCCAGCAGTTGGACAGGCCTTCGGGACGAGCAGTACTTC
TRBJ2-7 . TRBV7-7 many CASSLYVEHEQYF TGTGCCAGCAGCTTGTACGTGGAACACGAGCAGTACTTC
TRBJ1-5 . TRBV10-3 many CAISEISNGDQPQHF TGTGCCATCAGTGAGATTTCGAATGGGGATCAGCCCCAGCATTTT
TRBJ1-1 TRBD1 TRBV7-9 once CASSLEAGDSAFF TGTGCCAGCAGCTTAGAAGCTGGGGACAGTGCTTTCTTT
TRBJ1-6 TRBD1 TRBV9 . CASSTRQGRNSPLHF TGTGCCAGCAGCACAAGACAGGGCAGGAATTCACCCCTCCACTTT
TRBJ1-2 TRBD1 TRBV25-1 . CASSEGGQGNYGYTF TGTGCCAGCAGTGAGGGGGGACAGGGAAACTATGGCTACACCTTC
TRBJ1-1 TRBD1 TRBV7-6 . CASSLGQINTEAFF TGTGCCAGTAGTCTGGGACAGATTAACACTGAAGCTTTCTTT
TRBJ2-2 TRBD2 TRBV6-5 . CASSYRLAGGGGELFF TGTGCCAGCAGTTACAGGCTAGCGGGAGGCGGCGGGGAGCTGTTTTTT
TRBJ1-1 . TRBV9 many CASSVELRGNTEAFF TGTGCCAGCAGCGTAGAGCTCAGGGGAAACACTGAAGCTTTCTTT
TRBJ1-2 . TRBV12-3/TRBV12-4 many CASSFHGYTF TGTGCCAGCAGTTTTCACGGCTACACCTTC
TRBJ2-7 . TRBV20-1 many CSAPQGVSYEQYF TGCAGTGCTCCTCAGGGCGTAAGCTACGAGCAGTACTTC
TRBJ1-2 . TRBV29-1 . CSVIGRVEDGYTF TGCAGCGTTATCGGCAGGGTAGAGGATGGCTACACCTTC
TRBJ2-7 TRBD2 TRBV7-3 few CASSHRTSGRHEQYF TGTGCCAGCAGCCATAGGACTAGCGGGAGACACGAGCAGTACTTC
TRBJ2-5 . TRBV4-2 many CASSQVLGGGETQYF TGTGCCAGCAGCCAAGTCTTGGGGGGCGGAGAGACCCAGTACTTC
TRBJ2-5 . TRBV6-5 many CASRGTFQETQYF TGTGCCAGCAGAGGGACATTCCAAGAGACCCAGTACTTC
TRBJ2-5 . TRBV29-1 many CSVEGLKMETQYF TGCAGCGTTGAAGGCCTCAAGATGGAGACCCAGTACTTC
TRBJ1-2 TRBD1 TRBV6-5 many CASSPRDRGPYTF TGTGCCAGCAGCCCAAGGGACAGGGGGCCCTACACCTTC
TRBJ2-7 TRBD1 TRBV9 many CASTRTGGMDEQYF TGTGCCAGCACTCGGACAGGGGGGATGGACGAGCAGTACTTC
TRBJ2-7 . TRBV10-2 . CASSEKGTSYEQYF TGCGCCAGCAGTGAGAAAGGGACTTCCTACGAGCAGTACTTC
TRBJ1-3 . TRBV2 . CASSLGVSSGNTIYF TGTGCCAGCAGTTTAGGGGTGAGCTCTGGAAACACCATATATTTT
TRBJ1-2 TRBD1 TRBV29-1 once CSVEPTDRVDTF TGCAGCGTTGAACCTACCGACAGGGTGGACACCTTC
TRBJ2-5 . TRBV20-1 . CSAPAPGGWYQPQYF TGCAGTGCCCCTGCTCCGGGTGGTTGGTATCAGCCCCAGTACTTC
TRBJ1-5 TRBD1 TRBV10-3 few CAISEGQGYSNQPQHF TGTGCCATCAGTGAGGGACAGGGGTATAGCAATCAGCCCCAGCATTTT
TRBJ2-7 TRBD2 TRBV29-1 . CSAWTSGYYEQYF TGCAGCGCTTGGACTAGCGGGTATTACGAGCAGTACTTC
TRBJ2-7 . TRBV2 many CASSETPRGSYEQYF TGTGCCAGCAGTGAAACCCCCAGAGGGTCCTACGAGCAGTACTTC